The rows below give T cell receptor beta chains drawn from one sample of a study of radiotherapy plus CTLA-4 blockade in lung cancer. Sequencing used immunoSEQ multiplex PCR; TCRdb keeps in-frame clones, though not all of them. The data contain roughly 54,000 clones, 65% to 85% of them singletons. Material: peripheral blood, obtained from a patient treated with radiotherapy plus ipilimumab. Receptors originate from a human donor with non-small cell lung cancer who had a partial response to radiotherapy plus ipilimumab. The CDR3 runs from the conserved cysteine through the conserved F or W. D genes are given only for firm matches. Clone sizes are given selectively: once, few, many, or a class where the clone is expanded.

D gene	J gene	V gene	clone size	CDR3 protein	CDR3 DNA
NA	TRBJ2-2	TRBV5-4	NA	CASSPPGSRPNTGELFF	TGTGCCAGCAGCCCCCCAGGTTCCAGACCGAACACCGGGGAGCTGTTTTTT
TRBD1	TRBJ1-1	TRBV18	NA	CASSLNSGGTEAFF	TGTGCCAGCTCACTCAATTCAGGGGGCACTGAAGCTTTCTTT
TRBD2	TRBJ2-7	TRBV7-6	NA	CASSLVAPELAVTYEQYF	TGTGCCAGCAGCTTAGTCGCCCCGGAGCTAGCGGTAACCTACGAGCAGTACTTC
NA	TRBJ2-7	TRBV7-8	NA	CASSFDLARGEQYF	TGTGCCAGCAGCTTCGACTTAGCTCGGGGCGAGCAGTACTTC
NA	TRBJ1-5	TRBV6-1	many	CASSVDSNNSNQPQHF	TGTGCCAGCAGTGTCGACAGTAATAATAGCAATCAGCCCCAGCATTTT
TRBD2	TRBJ2-1	TRBV9	NA	CASSEGLAGGMNEQFF	TGTGCCAGCAGCGAGGGACTAGCGGGGGGGATGAATGAGCAGTTCTTC
NA	TRBJ2-7	TRBV5-1	NA	CASSLAGAGVSYEQYF	TGCGCCAGCAGCTTGGCCGGAGCCGGGGTCTCCTACGAGCAGTACTTC
TRBD2	TRBJ2-2	TRBV7-3	NA	CASSTTSGGAGSGELFF	TGTGCCAGCAGCACGACTAGCGGGGGGGCTGGATCCGGGGAGCTGTTTTTT
NA	TRBJ1-2	TRBV21-1	NA	CASSNRPEGINYGYTF	TGTGCCAGCAGCAACCGTCCCGAGGGTATTAACTATGGCTACACCTTC
NA	TRBJ1-1	TRBV27	NA	CASSFGQVNTEAFF	TGTGCCAGCAGTTTTGGGCAGGTGAACACTGAAGCTTTCTTT
NA	TRBJ1-1	TRBV2	NA	CASTQGNTEAFF	TGTGCCAGCACCCAGGGGAACACTGAAGCTTTCTTT
NA	TRBJ1-1	TRBV6-1	NA	CASSVLTRPQNTEAFF	TGTGCCAGCAGTGTCCTGACAAGGCCCCAGAACACTGAAGCTTTCTTT
NA	TRBJ1-5	TRBV28	NA	CASSQSNSNQPQHF	TGTGCCAGCAGTCAAAGCAATAGCAATCAGCCCCAGCATTTT
NA	TRBJ1-2	TRBV6-5	NA	CATQEGRGGDGYTF	TGTGCCACCCAAGAGGGGAGGGGGGGGGATGGCTACACCTTC
TRBD2	TRBJ2-1	TRBV14	NA	CASSQGLSINEQFF	TGTGCCAGCAGCCAGGGACTATCAATTAATGAGCAGTTCTTC
NA	TRBJ1-4	TRBV6-6	NA	CASEPGLYNEKLFF	TGTGCCAGCGAACCGGGACTTTACAATGAAAAACTGTTTTTT
NA	TRBJ1-1	TRBV14	NA	CASSQESRSTEAFF	TGTGCCAGCAGCCAAGAGTCGCGGAGCACTGAAGCTTTCTTT
TRBD1	TRBJ2-7	TRBV5-6	NA	CASSPDRASYEQYF	TGTGCCAGCAGCCCGGACAGGGCCTCCTACGAGCAGTACTTC
NA	TRBJ1-3	TRBV19	NA	CASTAEYSGNTIYF	TGTGCCAGTACCGCAGAATACTCTGGAAACACCATATATTTT
NA	TRBJ2-1	TRBV12-5	NA	CASGLARGGEQFF	TGTGCTAGTGGTTTAGCCAGGGGTGGTGAGCAGTTCTTC
TRBD1	TRBJ1-2	TRBV15	few	CATSRDSLDRGYGYTF	TGTGCCACCAGCAGAGATAGTTTAGACAGGGGCTATGGCTACACCTTC
NA	TRBJ1-4	TRBV5-3	NA	CARSLKTGQNEKLFF	TGTGCCAGAAGCTTGAAAACAGGGCAGAATGAAAAACTGTTTTTT
TRBD2	TRBJ2-1	TRBV19	NA	CASSIAGLAGGNEQFF	TGTGCCAGTAGTATAGCGGGACTAGCGGGGGGTAATGAGCAGTTCTTC
NA	TRBJ1-2	TRBV19	NA	CASSTRELQGYTF	TGTGCCAGTAGTACGCGGGAACTTCAGGGCTACACCTTC
TRBD2	TRBJ2-3	TRBV4-1	NA	CASSQGLAGGTDTQYF	TGCGCCAGCAGCCAAGGACTAGCGGGGGGCACAGATACGCAGTATTTT
TRBD2	TRBJ2-7	TRBV6-1	few	CASSEARGGEQYF	TGTGCCAGCAGTGAAGCCCGGGGAGGGGAGCAGTACTTC
TRBD1	TRBJ2-6	TRBV11-2	NA	CASSPKDRAGANVLTF	TGTGCCAGCAGCCCAAAGGACAGGGCTGGGGCCAACGTCCTGACTTTC
TRBD1	TRBJ2-5	TRBV9	NA	CASSVDGGGTGGQETQYF	TGTGCCAGCAGCGTAGACGGGGGGGGGACAGGGGGCCAAGAGACCCAGTACTTC
NA	TRBJ2-2	TRBV19	NA	CASRPGHTNTGELFF	TGTGCCAGTAGACCGGGACATACGAACACCGGGGAGCTGTTTTTT
NA	TRBJ1-6	TRBV19	NA	CASSGSGGTDSPLHF	TGTGCCAGTAGTGGTTCCGGGGGGACGGATTCACCCCTCCACTTT
TRBD1	TRBJ2-3	TRBV9	NA	CASSVRTGSTDTQYF	TGTGCCAGCAGCGTTCGGACAGGGAGCACAGATACGCAGTATTTT
TRBD1	TRBJ1-1	TRBV27	few	CASGRTGLSTEAFF	TGTGCCAGCGGACGGACAGGGTTGAGCACTGAAGCTTTCTTT
NA	TRBJ1-5	TRBV6-1	NA	CASSEVGGARSNQPQHF	TGTGCCAGCAGTGAAGTAGGCGGAGCCCGGAGCAATCAGCCCCAGCATTTT
NA	TRBJ1-1	TRBV14	NA	CASSQARGLLGTEAFF	TGTGCCAGCAGCCAAGCCCGGGGACTGCTGGGAACTGAAGCTTTCTTT
NA	TRBJ2-3	TRBV4-1	NA	CASSRGQSTDTQYF	TGCGCCAGCAGCCGCGGACAGAGCACAGATACGCAGTATTTT
TRBD1	TRBJ2-5	TRBV27	NA	CASSPGTEAFNF	TGTGCCAGCAGTCCCGGGACAGAGGCGTTCAACTTC
NA	TRBJ1-1	TRBV23-1	NA	CASSHCGQPGRDTEAFF	TGCGCCAGCAGTCACTGCGGACAGCCGGGTCGAGACACTGAAGCTTTCTTT
TRBD1	TRBJ2-7	TRBV19	once	CASSTLRTGRYDEQYF	TGTGCCAGTAGTACCCTCAGGACAGGTAGATACGACGAGCAGTACTTC
TRBD1	TRBJ1-4	TRBV6-6	once	CASSYGQGFEKLFF	TGTGCCAGCAGTTACGGACAGGGATTCGAAAAACTGTTTTTT
NA	TRBJ1-4	TRBV11-2	NA	CASSLGGQGWTWGEKLFF	TGTGCCAGCAGCTTGGGGGGGCAGGGGTGGACTTGGGGTGAAAAACTGTTTTTT
TRBD2	TRBJ2-1	TRBV7-9	NA	CASSTPGGGPYNEQFF	TGTGCCAGCAGCACCCCCGGGGGGGGACCTTACAATGAGCAGTTCTTC